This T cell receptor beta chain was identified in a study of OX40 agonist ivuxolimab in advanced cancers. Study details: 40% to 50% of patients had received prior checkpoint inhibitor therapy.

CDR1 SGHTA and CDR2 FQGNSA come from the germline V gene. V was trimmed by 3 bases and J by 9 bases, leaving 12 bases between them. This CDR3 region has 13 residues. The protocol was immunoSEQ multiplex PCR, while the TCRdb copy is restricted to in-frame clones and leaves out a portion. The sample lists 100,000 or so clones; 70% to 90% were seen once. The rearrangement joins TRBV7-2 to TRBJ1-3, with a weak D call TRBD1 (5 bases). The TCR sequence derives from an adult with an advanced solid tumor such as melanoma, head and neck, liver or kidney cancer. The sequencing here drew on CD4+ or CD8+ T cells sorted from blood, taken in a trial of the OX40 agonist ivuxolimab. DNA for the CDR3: TGTGCCAGCAGCTTGGAACAGGCGAGCACCATATATTTT. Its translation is CASSLEQASTIYF.